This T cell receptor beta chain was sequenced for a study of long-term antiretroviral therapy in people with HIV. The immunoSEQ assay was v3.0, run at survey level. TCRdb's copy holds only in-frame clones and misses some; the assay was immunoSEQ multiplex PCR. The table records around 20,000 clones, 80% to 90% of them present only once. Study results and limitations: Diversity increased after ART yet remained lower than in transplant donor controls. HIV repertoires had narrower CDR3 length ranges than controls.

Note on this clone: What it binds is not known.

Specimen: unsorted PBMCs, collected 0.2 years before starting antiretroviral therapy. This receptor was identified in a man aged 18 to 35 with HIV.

In nucleotides, the CDR3 is TGTGCCAGCAGCCTACGGACCGGCGCGGCCGGGGAGCTGTTTTTT. As protein: CASSLRTGAAGELFF. V gene TRBV2 combines with J gene TRBJ2-2; D ambiguous. V was clipped by 6 bases and J by 6 bases, with 17 bases between them. The CDR3 covers 15 residues. Germline CDR1 SNHLY, CDR2 FYNNEI.